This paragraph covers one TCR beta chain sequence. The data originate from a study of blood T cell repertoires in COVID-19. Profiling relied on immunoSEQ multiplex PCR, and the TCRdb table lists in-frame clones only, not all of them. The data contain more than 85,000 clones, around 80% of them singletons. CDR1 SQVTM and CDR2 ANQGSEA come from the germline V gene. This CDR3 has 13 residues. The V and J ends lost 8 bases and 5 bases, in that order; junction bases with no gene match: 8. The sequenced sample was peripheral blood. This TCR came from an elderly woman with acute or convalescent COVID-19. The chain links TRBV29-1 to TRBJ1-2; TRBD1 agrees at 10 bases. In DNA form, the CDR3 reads TGCAGCACGCGGACAGGGGGAAGGTATGGCTACACCTTC. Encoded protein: CSTRTGGRYGYTF.